Following are 22 T cell receptor beta chains from one sample sequenced in a study of neurological immune-mediated disorders (dated by TCRdb to between 2018 and 2020). Libraries were made using 5' RACE. Sequencing was performed on an Illumina HiSeq 2500. The public reads were run again by TCRdb, first through fastp at Q25 and then through MiXCR, and only productive beta chains were kept. Identical CDR3 proteins give one entry, which carries the most common genes and DNA. Counted in this sample were 80,000 to 100,000 distinct CDR3 sequences; nearly 6% of them appeared once. The top ten clonotypes cover 7.9% of the sample. Interpreted using the paper, the time point label stands for: longitudinal time-point 2. The sequenced material came from PBMCs. The source is a woman aged 55-69 years with multiple sclerosis.

Ten or more counts support this clonotype. J is TRBJ1-1 and V is TRBV6-5; D is undetermined. The ends were cut back, 7 bases at V and 0 bases at J, with 6 bases in the middle. This CDR3 comprises 12 residues. Germline loops: CDR1 MNHEY, CDR2 SVGAGI. CDR3 nucleotides: TGTGCCAGCATTGCAGTGAACACTGAAGCTTTCTTT. Translation gives CASIAVNTEAFF.

Worth noting for this clonotype: A much larger clone lies a single base off, so this may be a read error. The J gene is TRBJ2-3, the V gene TRBV7-2; D remains ambiguous. Germline V lookup: CDR1 SGHTA, CDR2 FQGNSA. The CDR3 extends over 12 amino acids. The CDR3 region has the DNA TGTGCCAGCAGCCTGTCCCGGAATACGAAGTATTTT. Its translation is CASSLSRNTKYF.

This clonotype was picked up a small number of times. V gene TRBV24-1 combines with J gene TRBJ1-5; the D gene is possibly TRBD1 (5 bases). V shed 5 bases and J shed 8 bases, with 15 bases lying between them. Germline V CDR1 and CDR2: KGHDR, SFDVKD. The CDR3 covers 14 residues. CDR3 residues: CATSGGGYAKPQHF. The CDR3 nucleotides read TGTGCCACCAGTGGCGGGGGATATGCCAAGCCCCAGCATTTT.

This clonotype was recorded at least ten times. The V and J genes are TRBV5-5 and TRBJ1-5; no clear D. This CDR3 has 18 residues. V shed 4 bases and J shed 1 base, with 21 bases lying between them. Germline assignment: CDR1 SGHKS and CDR2 YYEKEE (reference sequence). Here the CDR3 DNA reads TGTGCCAGCAGCCATACTGGGTTTCTGGCAGTAAGCAATCAGCCCCAGCATTTT. It specifies CASSHTGFLAVSNQPQHF.

This clonotype was observed at least ten times. J is TRBJ1-1 and V is TRBV13, with 8 bases aligning to TRBD1. CDR3 length: 18 residues. V gave up 5 bases and J gave up 3 bases; unmatched junction bases: 17. CDR1 and CDR2 from the germline V gene are PRHDT and FYEKMQ (reference sequence). In nucleotides, the CDR3 is TGTGCCAGCAGCCGGCTGGTGGTGTCCAGGGGGCTCCACACTGAAGCTTTCTTT. Encoded protein: CASSRLVVSRGLHTEAFF.

This clonotype was counted many times. The gene calls are TRBV2 and TRBJ2-3; TRBD2 matches at 14 bases. V lost 6 bases to trimming and J lost 3 bases; unmatched junction nucleotides: 8. The CDR3 is 17 amino acids. CDR1 SNHLY and CDR2 FYNNEI come from the germline V gene. Written as DNA, the CDR3 is TGTGCCAGCAGGCAGACTAGCGGGGGGGCGGGAACAGATACGCAGTATTTT. Amino acids: CASRQTSGGAGTDTQYF.

This clonotype was seen repeatedly, ten times or more. This rearrangement joins TRBV14 to TRBJ1-4, with unresolved D. The ends were cut back, 0 bases at V and 8 bases at J, with 16 bases in the middle. Per the germline V gene, CDR1 is SGHDN and CDR2 is FVKESK. This CDR3 contains 16 residues. CDR3 in amino acids: CASSQDLAGGGEKLFF. The CDR3 region has the DNA TGTGCCAGCAGCCAAGATCTTGCAGGAGGAGGAGAAAAACTGTTTTTT.

This clonotype showed up many times. The chain joins TRBV5-1 to TRBJ2-2; 7 bases are a match to TRBD1. The CDR3 loop spans 15 amino acids. Germline V gene data show CDR1 as SGHRS and CDR2 as YFSETQ. The V gene end was trimmed by 3 bases and the J gene end by 0 bases; junction bases not matched to a gene: 2. The CDR3 reads CASSSTGPNTGELFF. DNA for the CDR3: TGCGCCAGCAGCTCGACAGGGCCGAACACCGGGGAGCTGTTTTTT. The variable domain in full, completed from reference TRBV5-1 and TRBJ2-2, reads KAGVTQTPRYLIKTRGQQVTLSCSPISGHRSVSWYQQTPGQGLQFLFEYFSETQRNKGNFPGRFSGRQFSNSRSEMNVSTLELGDSALYLCASSSTGPNTGELFFGEGSRLTVL.

This clonotype was detected many times. This sequence joins TRBV5-1 and TRBJ2-1; 12 bases line up with TRBD2. The length of the CDR3 is 17 residues. The V segment lost 4 bases and the J segment 7 bases; nucleotides outside the gene matches: 12. Germline CDR1 is SGHRS and CDR2 is YFSETQ. CDR3 sequence (DNA): TGCGCCAGCAGCCGAATGCTAGCGGGGGGGCTTTTTAATGAGCAGTTCTTC. It translates to CASSRMLAGGLFNEQFF.

This clonotype was counted at least ten times. The chain has TRBV5-1 and TRBJ2-1; possible D gene TRBD1, 6 bases. The V end was cut by 9 bases, the J end by 0 bases, with 10 bases between. Germline CDR1 reads SGHRS; CDR2 reads YFSETQ. The CDR3 sequence is 13 residues long. DNA for the CDR3: TGCGCCACCACGACAGGCTCCTACAATGAGCAGTTCTTC. Its translation: CATTTGSYNEQFF.

There are many counts of this clonotype. This chain links TRBV7-2 with TRBJ1-6; possible D gene TRBD1, 5 bases. The V end lost 5 bases, the J end lost 7 bases, and 15 bases lay between the germline ends. Germline V gene lookup returns CDR1 SGHTA and CDR2 FQGNSA. The CDR3 is made up of 15 amino acids. The DNA for the CDR3 is TGTGCCAGCAGCCCGCCCAGGGAGGGGAATTCACCCCTCCACTTT. This codes for CASSPPREGNSPLHF.

The table lists this clonotype with many counts. The chain joins TRBV21-1 to TRBJ2-2; TRBD1, as called in the table, went unchecked against the DNA. TRBV21-1 is listed as a pseudogene. The CDR3 is 15 residues long. CDR3 DNA: TGTGCCAGCAGAGTAGGACAGGAGCTCACCGGGGAGCTGTTTTTT. Translation gives CASRVGQELTGELFF.

This clonotype was recorded many times. The CDR3 DNA follows: TGCAGTGCTACATACGGGGCCCAACTATACGAGCAGTACTTC. Its protein product is CSATYGAQLYEQYF. V is TRBV20-1 and J is TRBJ2-7; D assignment may be TRBD1 or TRBD2 (5 bases each). The CDR3 is 14 amino acids. Deletions cut 4 bases from V and 4 bases from J, with 17 bases between. Germline V gives CDR1 DFQATT, CDR2 SNEGSKA (reference sequence).

There are many counts of this clonotype. The chain carries TRBV4-1 and TRBJ1-2, with D possibly matching TRBD1 (6 bases). The V and J ends lost 1 base and 2 bases respectively, with 14 bases between them. The CDR3 has 16 amino acids. The germline CDR1 and CDR2 sequences are MGHRA and YSYEKL. The CDR3 coding sequence is TGCGCCAGCAGCCAAGTCGGGGGCCTAAAGAACTATGGCTACACCTTC. It codes for CASSQVGGLKNYGYTF.

This clonotype was found a few times. The genes are TRBV20-1 and TRBJ2-5; tentative D call: TRBD1 (5 bases). The V gene's germline CDR1 is DFQATT and CDR2 SNEGSKA (reference sequence). The CDR3 spans 13 residues. Trimming took 6 bases from V and 7 from J, leaving 18 bases between them. CDR3 nucleotides: TGCAGTGCAGCCCCGACTGGGGCGCGGACCCAGTACTTC. Its translation is CSAAPTGARTQYF.

In its sample, this clonotype was seen many times. This sequence joins TRBV7-9 and TRBJ2-5; weak D call: TRBD1 (6 bases). The CDR3 is 16 amino acids. CDR1 and CDR2 from the germline V gene are SEHNR and FQNEAQ (reference sequence). The germline V and J ends were trimmed by 5 bases and 2 bases, with 18 bases remaining between them. In DNA, the CDR3 is TGTGCCAGCAGCCCAAAAGGGACACCCTTACAAGAGACCCAGTACTTC. It translates to CASSPKGTPLQETQYF.

This clonotype was seen a handful of times. The V gene is TRBV19, the J gene TRBJ2-7, with a weak D call TRBD1 (6 bases). This CDR3 has 13 residues. Germline V gene sequence: CDR1 LNHDA, CDR2 SQIVND (reference sequence). Trimming removed 7 bases at V and 7 bases at J, with 17 bases between. CDR3 region: CASTPEGVGEQYF. The CDR3 DNA follows: TGTGCCAGTACACCCGAGGGGGTCGGGGAGCAGTACTTC. Looking up the rest from reference TRBV19 and TRBJ2-7 gives the full variable domain: DGGITQSPKYLFRKEGQNVTLSCEQNLNHDAMYWYRQDPGQGLRLIYYSQIVNDFQKGDIAEGYSVSREKKESFPLTVTSAQKNPTAFYLCASTPEGVGEQYFGPGTRLTVT.

This clonotype was seen repeatedly, ten times or more. This rearrangement joins TRBV20-1 to TRBJ2-7, with D perhaps being TRBD1 or TRBD2 (6 bases each). The V and J ends lost 1 base and 5 bases respectively, with 9 bases between them. The length of the CDR3 is 12 residues. Germline CDR1 is DFQATT and CDR2 is SNEGSKA (reference sequence). The CDR3 loop is CSARGGANEQYF. CDR3 bases: TGCAGTGCTAGAGGGGGGGCGAACGAGCAGTACTTC.

V is TRBV5-6 and J is TRBJ2-6, with D possibly matching TRBD1 (6 bases). The CDR3 totals 17 residues. The V and J ends lost 4 bases and 2 bases respectively, with 16 bases between them. Germline CDR1 SGHDT, CDR2 YYEEEE. CDR3 DNA: TGTGCCAGCAGCATGTCCCGGTACAGGGCTGGGGCCAACGTCCTGACTTTC. Encoded protein: CASSMSRYRAGANVLTF. Drawing the rest from reference TRBV5-6 and TRBJ2-6, the complete variable domain is DAGVTQSPTHLIKTRGQQVTLRCSPKSGHDTVSWYQQALGQGPQFIFQYYEEEERQRGNFPDRFSGHQFPNYSSELNVNALLLGDSALYLCASSMSRYRAGANVLTFGAGSRLTVL.

This clonotype was counted many times. This chain connects TRBV20-1 to TRBJ2-2; D ambiguous. The CDR3 length is 15 residues. Germline lookup yields CDR1 DFQATT and CDR2 SNEGSKA (reference sequence). Trimming stripped 0 bases from V and 0 bases from J, with 8 bases between. The CDR3 DNA follows: TGCAGTGCTAGAGAAAGTAGGACGAACACCGGGGAGCTGTTTTTT. The encoded protein is CSARESRTNTGELFF.

This clonotype was seen repeatedly, ten times or more. This chain links TRBV5-5 with TRBJ1-1, with D possibly TRBD1 on 5 matching bases. The CDR3 is 14 amino acids. V was trimmed by 0 bases and J by 1 base, leaving 7 bases between them. In germline, CDR1 is SGHKS, CDR2 YYEKEE (reference sequence). This chain's CDR3 is CASSLAGGNTEAFF. The CDR3 DNA reads TGTGCCAGCAGCTTGGCCGGGGGGAACACTGAAGCTTTCTTT.

The rearrangement uses TRBV25-1 and TRBJ2-2, with D uncertain. V lost 1 base and J lost 5, with 14 bases in between. The CDR3 totals 16 residues. Per germline, CDR1 MGHDK and CDR2 SYGVNS. For the CDR3, the DNA is TGTGCCAGCAGTGAATGGGGTCAGGTCGGGACCGGGGAGCTGTTTTTT. It translates to CASSEWGQVGTGELFF.